This T cell receptor beta chain was identified during a study of OX40 agonist ivuxolimab in advanced cancers. Findings and limits, study-wide: CD8+ T cells (on average) carried more expanded clones than CD4+ T cells. Some nonresponders likewise displayed low normalized T-cell clonal expansion. At doses 0.1 to 3.0 mg/kg, CD4+ and CD8+ clones expanded.

About this clone itself: What it binds is unknown.

The CDR3 runs to 15 residues. Germline V gives CDR1 SQVTM, CDR2 ANQGSEA. V lost 7 bases to trimming and J lost 12 bases, with 28 bases between them. The protocol was immunoSEQ multiplex PCR, while the TCRdb copy is restricted to in-frame clones and leaves out a portion. The sample lists approximately 47,000 clones; more than 75% were seen once. This sequence originates from an adult with an advanced solid tumor such as melanoma, head and neck, liver or kidney cancer. The genes are TRBV29-1 and TRBJ2-1, with D possibly matching TRBD2 (6 bases). Sequences were derived from CD4+ or CD8+ T cells sorted from blood, sampled in a trial of the OX40 agonist ivuxolimab. The CDR3 is CSATGEGSLQIGQFF. CDR3 coding DNA: TGCAGCGCCACGGGGGAAGGGTCCTTACAAATTGGGCAGTTCTTC.